This T cell receptor beta chain was captured in a study of control samples from healthy donors and cancer patients. Trimming at V came to 4 bases and at J to 1 base, leaving 5 bases not matched to a gene. Germline CDR1 is SGHKS and CDR2 is YYEKEE (reference sequence). This CDR3 is built from 15 residues. Method: immunoSEQ multiplex PCR; TCRdb's copy keeps in-frame clones and lacks some. The sample has roughly 160,000 clones, 96% seen once; the top ten hold around 0.92%. The material sequenced was blood. This receptor was obtained from a woman younger than 45 in good health. The J gene is TRBJ2-3, the V gene TRBV5-5; 8 bases line up with TRBD1. This CDR3 is CASSIRGRGTDTQYF. The CDR3 nucleotides read TGTGCCAGCAGCATCAGGGGGCGCGGCACAGATACGCAGTATTTT.